This T cell receptor beta chain was sequenced in a study of cytotoxic CD8 clonotypes in ibrutinib-treated CLL. General observations from the study: Baseline levels of clonality went above those of age-matched healthy donors and moved with circulating CD8+ T-cell counts. An increase in clonality occurred at ibrutinib response, followed by a return toward baseline at progression. Public clonotypes, an uncommon group, contracted or remained stable on treatment.

Regarding this clone: The target antigen is unknown.

Deep sequencing aimed at 1 in 200,000 to 1 in 1 million T cells' resolution. TCRdb's copy holds only in-frame clones and misses some; the assay was immunoSEQ multiplex PCR. This repertoire shows about 160,000 clones, approximately 80% found once; its top ten account for over 4.5%. Germline assignment: CDR1 SGHRS and CDR2 YFSETQ. The CDR3 extends over 14 amino acids. V was shortened by 4 bases and J by 2 bases, with 13 bases between the two germline ends. The V gene is TRBV5-1, the J gene TRBJ2-7, with D hard to call. Sequenced here: PBMCs, sampled after 24 months of ibrutinib treatment. This clonotype was obtained from a human donor with chronic lymphocytic leukemia. CDR3 in DNA: TGCGCCAGCAGCCAACTTGACCCTCCCTACGAGCAGTACTTC. This gives the protein CASSQLDPPYEQYF.